This T cell receptor beta chain was recorded in a study of blood T cell repertoires in COVID-19. Study context: From T cells, B-cell-depleted T cells, or PBMCs came the material, which was cDNA or gDNA.

The cohort comprised adults aged about 18 to 100 years residing in around 25 US areas. Cohorts were based on clinical histories the participants reported. Data came from immunoSEQ multiplex PCR; TCRdb stores just in-frame clones and leaves some out. The table has about 160,000 clones, roughly 90% seen once. With 10 bases removed from V and 7 bases from J, the gap between germline ends came to 17 bases. Germline assignment: CDR1 LNHDA and CDR2 SQIVND (reference sequence). The CDR3 runs to 13 residues. This sequence originates from a woman between 50 and 59 years old who had recovered from COVID-19. The gene calls are TRBV19 and TRBJ1-5; D is possibly TRBD1 (6 bases). The sequenced sample consisted of PBMCs or T cells enriched from blood (not recorded which). DNA for the CDR3: TGTGCCACCTCCACAGGGTTAGGGCAGCCCCAGCATTTT. Translation: CATSTGLGQPQHF.